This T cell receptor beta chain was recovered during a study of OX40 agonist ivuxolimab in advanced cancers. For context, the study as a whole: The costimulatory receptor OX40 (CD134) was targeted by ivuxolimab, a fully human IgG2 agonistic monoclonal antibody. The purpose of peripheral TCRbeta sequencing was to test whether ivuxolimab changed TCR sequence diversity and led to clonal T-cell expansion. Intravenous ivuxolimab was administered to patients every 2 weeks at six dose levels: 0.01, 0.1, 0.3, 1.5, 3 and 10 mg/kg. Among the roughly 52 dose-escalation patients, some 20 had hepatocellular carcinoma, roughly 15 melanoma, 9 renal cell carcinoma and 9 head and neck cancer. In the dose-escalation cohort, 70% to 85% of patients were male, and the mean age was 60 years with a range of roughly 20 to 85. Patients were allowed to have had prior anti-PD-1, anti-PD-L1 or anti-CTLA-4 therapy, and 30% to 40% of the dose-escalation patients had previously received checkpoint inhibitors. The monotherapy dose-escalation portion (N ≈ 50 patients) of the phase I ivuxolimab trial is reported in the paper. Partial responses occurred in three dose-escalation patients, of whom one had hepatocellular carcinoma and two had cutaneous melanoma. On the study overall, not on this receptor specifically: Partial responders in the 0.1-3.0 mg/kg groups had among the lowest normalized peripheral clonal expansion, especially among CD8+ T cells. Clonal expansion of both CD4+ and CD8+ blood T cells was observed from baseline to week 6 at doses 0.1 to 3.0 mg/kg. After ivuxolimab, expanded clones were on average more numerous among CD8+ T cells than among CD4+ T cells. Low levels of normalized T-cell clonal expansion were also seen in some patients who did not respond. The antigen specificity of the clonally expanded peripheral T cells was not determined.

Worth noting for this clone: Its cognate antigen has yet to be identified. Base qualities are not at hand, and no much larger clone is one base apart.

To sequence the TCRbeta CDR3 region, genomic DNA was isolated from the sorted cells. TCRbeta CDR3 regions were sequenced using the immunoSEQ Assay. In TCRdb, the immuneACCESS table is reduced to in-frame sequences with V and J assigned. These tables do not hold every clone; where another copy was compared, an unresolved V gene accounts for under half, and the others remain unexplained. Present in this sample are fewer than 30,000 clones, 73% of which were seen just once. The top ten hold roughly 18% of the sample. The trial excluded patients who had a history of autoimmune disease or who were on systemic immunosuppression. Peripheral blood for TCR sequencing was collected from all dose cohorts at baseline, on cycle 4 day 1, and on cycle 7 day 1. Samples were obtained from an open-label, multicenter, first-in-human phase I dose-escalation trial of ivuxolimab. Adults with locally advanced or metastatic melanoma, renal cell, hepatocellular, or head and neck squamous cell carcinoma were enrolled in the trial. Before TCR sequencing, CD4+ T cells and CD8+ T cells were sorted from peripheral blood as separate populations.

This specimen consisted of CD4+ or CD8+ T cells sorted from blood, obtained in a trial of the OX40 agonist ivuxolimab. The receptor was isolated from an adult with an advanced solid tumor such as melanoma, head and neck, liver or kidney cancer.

Here is the DNA: TGTGCCAGCAGCCAAGGAATCAGGGGGCTTGGCAATCAGCCCCAGCATTTT. The translation is CASSQGIRGLGNQPQHF. The chain employs TRBV4-2 and TRBJ1-5, with 8 bases in between that match TRBD1. Germline trimming: 1 base from V, 2 bases from J; junction bases outside gene matches: 7. Including cysteine and phenylalanine, the CDR3 has 17 amino acids. The retained sequence is limited to the CDR3, 51 bases, with the frame set at the first base. The germline V gene specifies LGHNA as CDR1 and YNFKEQ as CDR2.